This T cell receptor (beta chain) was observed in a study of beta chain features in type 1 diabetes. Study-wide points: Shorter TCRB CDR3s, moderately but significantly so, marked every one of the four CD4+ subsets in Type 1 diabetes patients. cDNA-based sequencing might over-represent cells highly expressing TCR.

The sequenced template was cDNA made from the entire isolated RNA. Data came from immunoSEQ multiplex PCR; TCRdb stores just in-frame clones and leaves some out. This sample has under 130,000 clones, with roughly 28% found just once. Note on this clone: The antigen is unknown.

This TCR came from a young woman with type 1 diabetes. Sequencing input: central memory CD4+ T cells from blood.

CDR3 DNA: TGCGCCAGCAGCTCGGGACTGATAAATGAAAAACTGTTTTTT. Its protein product is CASSSGLINEKLFF. The rearrangement uses TRBV4-1 and TRBJ1-4; tentatively, D is TRBD1 (5 bases). CDR1 is MGHRA, CDR2 YSYEKL, per germline. The length of the CDR3 is 14 residues. Between the trimmed V and J ends, which lost 5 bases and 5 bases, there was a span of 12 bases.